The 13 T cell receptor beta chains below all came from one sample that was sequenced in a study of T cells in Graves' hyperthyroidism and ophthalmopathy. TCR beta CDR3 regions were amplified from RNA. First-round RT-PCR of the TCR CDR3 relied on the HTBI primer set. One entry per CDR3 protein results from TCRdb running MiXCR on the multiplex PCR reads. The sample lists approximately 640,000 distinct CDR3 sequences, roughly 15% occurring once. Sequencing input: blood. These receptors all stem from a woman in her thirties with Graves' hyperthyroidism.

The chain carries TRBV13 and TRBJ2-7, with no clear D. Between the trimmed V and J ends, which lost 2 bases and 5 bases, there was a span of 10 bases. The CDR3 is 13 amino acids. Germline loops: CDR1 PRHDT, CDR2 FYEKMQ (reference sequence). In DNA, the CDR3 is TGTGCCAGCAGCTTACGGCTTCGACACGAGCAGTACTTC. Translated, it gives CASSLRLRHEQYF. Variable domain in full (rest from reference TRBV13 and TRBJ2-7): AAGVIQSPRHLIKEKRETATLKCYPIPRHDTVYWYQQGPGQDPQFLISFYEKMQSDKGSIPDRFSAQQFSDYHSELNMSSLELGDSALYFCASSLRLRHEQYFGPGTRLTVT.

The chain combines TRBV6-5 with TRBJ1-1; 7 nucleotides agree with TRBD1. CDR3 length: 14 residues. V lost 2 bases, J lost 6 bases, and 6 bases stayed unmatched. Germline CDR1 MNHEY, CDR2 SVGAGI. This CDR3 reads CASSYSGQAAEAFF. Written as DNA, the CDR3 is TGTGCCAGCAGTTACAGCGGACAGGCAGCTGAAGCTTTCTTT.

This clonotype was seen at least ten times. V is TRBV30 and J is TRBJ2-7; TRBD1 agrees at 7 bases. V was pared by 2 bases and J by 5 bases, with 6 bases of the junction left unmatched. The germline V gene encodes CDR1 GTSNPN and CDR2 SVGIG (reference sequence). This CDR3 spans 13 amino acids. The CDR3 DNA follows: TGTGCCTGGAGTCGGGACAGTTTCCACGAGCAGTACTTC. As protein: CAWSRDSFHEQYF.

This clonotype has ten or more counts. This rearrangement joins TRBV3-1 to TRBJ1-5, with 9 bases identical to TRBD1. V gave up 1 base and J gave up 4 bases; unmatched junction bases: 5. The CDR3 is 16 residues long. The V gene's germline CDR1 is LGHDT and CDR2 YNNKEL (reference sequence). CDR3 residues: CASSQATGGTNQPQHF. The CDR3 DNA reads as TGTGCCAGCAGCCAAGCGACAGGGGGGACAAATCAGCCCCAGCATTTT.

This clonotype was picked up many times. The CDR3 DNA reads as TGTGCCAGCAGCGCCGGGACAGGGGGTTTCGACGAGCAGTACTTC. Amino acids: CASSAGTGGFDEQYF. The genes are TRBV7-9 and TRBJ2-7, with 11 positions matching TRBD1. The CDR3 runs to 15 residues. Germline V CDR1 and CDR2: SEHNR, FQNEAQ (reference sequence). The J segment lost 5 bases and the V segment lost 5 bases, leaving 8 bases of the junction unmatched. Based on the CDR3 plus reference TRBV7-9 and TRBJ2-7, the full variable domain is DTGVSQNPRHKITKRGQNVTFRCDPISEHNRLYWYRQTLGQGPEFLTYFQNEAQLEKSRLLSDRFSAERPKGSFSTLEIQRTEQGDSAMYLCASSAGTGGFDEQYFGPGTRLTVT.

For this clonotype: A much more abundant neighbour one base away suggests this may be a read error. The gene calls are TRBV30 and TRBJ2-7; perhaps TRBD1 as D (6 bases). There are 15 residues in the CDR3. Germline V gene data show CDR1 as GTSNPN and CDR2 as SVGIG (reference sequence). The DNA for the CDR3 is TGTGCCTGGAGTGTCCGGGACACCGAAAGCTACGAGCAGCACTTC. This gives the protein CAWSVRDTESYEQHF.

This clonotype was observed at least ten times. This chain joins TRBV28 and TRBJ1-5; no definite D call. Trimming removed 6 bases from V and 0 bases from J, with 9 bases in between. Germline V gene sequence: CDR1 MDHEN, CDR2 SYDVKM. The CDR3 covers 14 residues. CDR3 DNA sequence: TGTGCCAGCAGATCCTTTAATAGCAATCAGCCCCAGCATTTT. It is translated as CASRSFNSNQPQHF.

This clonotype was counted many times. V and J are TRBV28 and TRBJ2-1; 7 positions agree with TRBD2. Germline loops: CDR1 MDHEN, CDR2 SYDVKM. V lost 10 bases to trimming and J lost 1 base; unmatched junction nucleotides: 10. The CDR3 covers 15 residues. The CDR3 sequence is CATASAGRSYNEQFF. In nucleotides, the CDR3 is TGTGCCACCGCGTCGGCCGGGAGGTCCTACAATGAGCAGTTCTTC.

This clonotype was seen repeatedly, ten times or more. Here the CDR3 reads CASSLIPTDYNEQFF. The CDR3 nucleotides read TGTGCCAGCAGTTTAATCCCCACGGATTACAATGAGCAGTTCTTC. The chain joins TRBV28 to TRBJ2-1; D is unclear. In germline, CDR1 is MDHEN, CDR2 SYDVKM. Trimming stripped 2 bases from V and 4 bases from J, with 12 bases between. The CDR3 spans 15 residues.

Ten or more counts support this clonotype. The genes are TRBV20-1 and TRBJ2-5; 8 bases line up with TRBD1. The CDR3 is 16 residues long. J was trimmed by 2 bases and V by 1 base; bases with no gene match: 9. Germline V gene lookup returns CDR1 DFQATT and CDR2 SNEGSKA (reference sequence). The CDR3 nucleotides are TGCAGTGCTAGAGGTTTCCGGGACAGGAAACAAGAGACCCAGTACTTC. This sequence encodes CSARGFRDRKQETQYF.

The rearrangement uses TRBV9 and TRBJ2-1; 12 positions agree with TRBD2. Per the germline V gene, CDR1 is SGDLS and CDR2 is YYNGEE. The CDR3 sequence is 16 residues long. Trimming took 4 bases from V and 8 from J; bases not matched to a gene: 10. The CDR3 DNA follows: TGTGCCAGCAGCCCCAATCTAGCGGGAGGGCCTGATGAGCAGTTCTTC. It encodes CASSPNLAGGPDEQFF. Supplemented by reference TRBV9 and TRBJ2-1, the full variable domain reads DSGVTQTPKHLITATGQRVTLRCSPRSGDLSVYWYQQSLDQGLQFLIQYYNGEERAKGNILERFSAQQFPDLHSELNLSSLELGDSALYFCASSPNLAGGPDEQFFGPGTRLTVL.

The chain is built from TRBV29-1 and TRBJ2-1, with a tentative D call TRBD1 (6 bases). This CDR3 is built from 11 residues. Trimming left V 8 bases short and J 5 bases short, with 10 bases between. CDR1 and CDR2 (germline): SQVTM, ANQGSEA. CDR3 sequence: CSSDRDNEQFF. The CDR3 DNA reads TGCAGCTCGGACAGAGACAATGAGCAGTTCTTC.

The chain combines TRBV28 with TRBJ2-2, with D possibly TRBD1 on 6 matching bases. The germline V and J ends were trimmed by 5 bases and 5 bases, with 15 bases remaining between them. Germline V gives CDR1 MDHEN, CDR2 SYDVKM. The CDR3 has 15 residues. As DNA, the CDR3 is TGTGCCAGCAGTCCAGGGGACCGCCCGACCGGGGAGCTGTTTTTT. Its protein product is CASSPGDRPTGELFF.